This T cell receptor (beta chain) originates from a study of T-cell memory formation after mild COVID-19. For the study at large: Largely, TCR clusters stayed within a single donor.

This clonotype has more than one count but fewer than ten. As yet, its antigen is unknown. Study-wide results and caveats: Certain responding clones were present in pre-infection memory, suggesting participation of cross-reactive memory. Nothing confirmed that second-wave clones peaking on day 37 were specific for SARS-CoV-2.

5'RACE primed from the constant segment yielded TCR alpha and TCR beta cDNA libraries bearing sample barcodes and UMIs. TCRdb ran MiXCR on the 5' RACE reads and lists one entry per CDR3 protein. Among under 200,000 distinct CDR3 sequences listed, 11% were seen once. CDR3 length: 16 amino acids. The J segment lost 1 base and the V segment lost 5 bases, leaving 8 bases of the junction unmatched. Germline CDR1 is SGHVS and CDR2 is FQNEAQ. This chain uses TRBV7-8 with TRBJ2-4; 7 bases align to TRBD1. The source is a man aged 18 to 35 who had mild COVID-19 (a few samples of this study predate the infection). Cell type and time point are not known. Sequenced sample: PBMCs or a T cell subset sorted from them (not recorded which). The CDR3 sequence: CASSPTGLRAKNIQYF. CDR3 DNA sequence: TGTGCCAGCAGCCCGACAGGGTTACGGGCCAAAAACATTCAGTACTTC. Using reference TRBV7-8 and TRBJ2-4 for the parts outside the CDR3, the full variable domain is GAGVSQSPRYKVAKRGQDVALRCDPISGHVSLFWYQQALGQGPEFLTYFQNEAQLDKSGLPSDRFFAERPEGSVSTLKIQRTQQEDSAVYLCASSPTGLRAKNIQYFGAGTRLSVL.